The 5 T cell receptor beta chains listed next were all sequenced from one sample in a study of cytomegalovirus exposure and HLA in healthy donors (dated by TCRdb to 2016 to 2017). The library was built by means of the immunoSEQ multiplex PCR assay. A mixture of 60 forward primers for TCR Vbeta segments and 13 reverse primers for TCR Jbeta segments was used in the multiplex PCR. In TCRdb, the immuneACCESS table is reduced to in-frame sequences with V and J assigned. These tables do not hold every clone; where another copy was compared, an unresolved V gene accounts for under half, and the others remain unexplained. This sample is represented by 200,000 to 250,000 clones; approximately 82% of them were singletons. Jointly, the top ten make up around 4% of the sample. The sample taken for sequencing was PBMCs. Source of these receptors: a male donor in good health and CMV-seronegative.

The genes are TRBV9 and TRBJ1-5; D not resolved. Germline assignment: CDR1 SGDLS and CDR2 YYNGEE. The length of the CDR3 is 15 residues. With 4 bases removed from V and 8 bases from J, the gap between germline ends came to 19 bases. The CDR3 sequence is CASSPRGRESEPQHF. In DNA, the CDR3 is TGTGCCAGCAGCCCCCGAGGGCGGGAGAGTGAGCCCCAGCATTTT.

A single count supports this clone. For the CDR3, the DNA is TGTGCCAGCAGCTTGGGGGCCCCTAGCGACGAGCAGTACTTC. Protein: CASSLGAPSDEQYF. The V call is TRBV5-4, the J call TRBJ2-7; TRBD2 is a possible D gene (6 bases). The CDR3 has 14 amino acids. The V gene lost 0 bases and the J gene lost 5 bases, with 12 bases spanning the gap. Germline V lookup: CDR1 SGHNT, CDR2 YYREEE (reference sequence).

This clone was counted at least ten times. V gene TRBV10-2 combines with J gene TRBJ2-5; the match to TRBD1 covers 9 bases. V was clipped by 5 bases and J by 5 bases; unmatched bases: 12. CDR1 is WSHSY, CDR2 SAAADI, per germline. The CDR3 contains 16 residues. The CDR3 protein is CASSPSGTGPRETQYF. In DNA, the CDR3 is TGCGCCAGCAGTCCCAGTGGGACAGGGCCCCGGGAGACCCAGTACTTC.

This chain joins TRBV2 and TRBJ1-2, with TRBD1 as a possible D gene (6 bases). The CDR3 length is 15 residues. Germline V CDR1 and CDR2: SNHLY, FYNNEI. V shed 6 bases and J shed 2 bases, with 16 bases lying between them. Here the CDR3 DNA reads TGTGCCAGCAGCGACTACAGGGAGGGCAACTATGGCTACACCTTC. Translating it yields CASSDYREGNYGYTF.

DNA for the CDR3: TGTGCCAGCAGCCAAGATTGGGCCTCTGGGGCCAACGTCCTGACTTTC. Amino acid sequence: CASSQDWASGANVLTF. The chain uses TRBV14 and TRBJ2-6; D gene ambiguous. The length of the CDR3 is 16 residues. CDR1 and CDR2 (germline): SGHDN, FVKESK. Trimming left V 0 bases short and J 0 bases short, with 6 bases between.